This entry features one TCR beta chain sequence. Its antigen specificity is not known. Base qualities are not recorded, but no much larger clone differs from it by a single base. V loses 1 base at its end and J loses 2 bases; junction bases beyond the gene matches: 5. CDR1 and CDR2 (SGHNT, YENEEA) derive from the germline V gene. Including cysteine and phenylalanine, the CDR3 has 16 amino acids. The only DNA kept is the CDR3, 48 bases in frame from the first base. These data belong to a study of technical replicates of blood from a few donors (dated by TCRdb to about 2017). The library was obtained by the immunoSEQ multiplex PCR assay. The table was pulled from immuneACCESS by TCRdb, which kept in-frame rearrangements only. Such tables lose some clones; where checked, under half of the loss comes from unresolved V genes, and the rest has no known cause. The sample table shows approximately 81,000 clones, and approximately 75% are seen once. Around 3.9% of the sample is held by the ten biggest clonotypes.

This TCR was sampled from a human donor in good health. Some clones in this sample may be carry-over from other donors' samples. Input material: PBMCs. The sequence is built from TRBV11-3 and TRBJ2-3; a stretch of 8 junction bases matches TRBD1. The CDR3 sequence is CASSLGRQGHTDTQYF. The nucleotide sequence is TGTGCCAGCAGCTTAGGGCGACAGGGGCACACAGATACGCAGTATTTT.